This T cell receptor beta chain was documented in a study of beta chain features in type 1 diabetes. The CDR3 is 15 residues long. The J segment lost 3 bases and the V segment lost 4 bases, leaving 5 bases of the junction unmatched. Germline-derived CDR1 and CDR2 are MGHRA and YSYEKL. This clone was picked up a small number of times. Its antigen is currently unknown. Study outcomes and limitations: It was among patients, rather than healthy donors, that naive, central memory and Treg TCRB repertoires appeared more similar. Patients with Type 1 diabetes showed moderately but significantly shorter TCRB CDR3s in all four CD4+ subsets.

cDNA synthesis used the whole RNA isolate, giving expressed TCRB sequences. Sequenced by immunoSEQ multiplex PCR; TCRdb stores in-frame clones only, minus some. The data contain under 200,000 clones, around 8% of them singletons. Sequencing was carried out using central memory CD4+ T cells from blood. The sequence was collected from a woman aged 18-30 years with type 1 diabetes. The rearrangement joins TRBV4-1 to TRBJ2-4, with 8 bases matching TRBD2. The CDR3 sequence is CASSLPGLDKNIQYF. The CDR3 DNA sequence: TGCGCCAGCAGCCTCCCGGGACTAGACAAAAACATTCAGTACTTC.